These 15 T cell receptor beta chains were all obtained from the same sample, sequenced in a study of shared clonotypes between healthy human individuals. TCRdb's copy holds only in-frame clones and misses some; the assay was immunoSEQ multiplex PCR. This sample yields about 1.5 million clones, of which 98% are seen a single time; about 0.42% belongs to the top ten. Specimen: naive CD4+ T cells sorted from blood. Subset given: CD45RA+ positively selected. Receptors were obtained from a man aged 25-45 years in good health.

The gene calls are TRBV7-2 and TRBJ2-3; 15 bases map to TRBD2. This CDR3 is built from 18 residues. Germline CDR1 and CDR2: SGHTA and FQGNSA. V gave up 5 bases and J gave up 4 bases; unmatched junction bases: 10. This CDR3 is CASSPGGLAGGIPDTQYF. Written as DNA, the CDR3 is TGTGCCAGCAGCCCAGGGGGACTAGCGGGAGGAATCCCAGATACGCAGTATTTT.

The rearrangement links TRBV7-9 to TRBJ2-5; D gene unclear. In germline, CDR1 is SEHNR, CDR2 FQNEAQ (reference sequence). With 8 bases removed from V and 1 base from J, the gap between germline ends came to 8 bases. The CDR3 has 12 residues. The CDR3 bases are TGTGCCAGCTTCCACATCCAAGAGACCCAGTACTTC. Protein sequence: CASFHIQETQYF.

The sample holds one count of this clone. The genes are TRBV7-2 and TRBJ2-1, with D uncertain. The V gene lost 3 bases and the J gene lost 8 bases, with 5 bases spanning the gap. CDR1 and CDR2 from the germline V gene are SGHTA and FQGNSA. The CDR3 consists of 11 residues. The CDR3 protein is CASSLDHEQFF. CDR3 in DNA: TGTGCCAGCAGCTTGGACCATGAGCAGTTCTTC.

This chain connects TRBV6-1 to TRBJ2-1; TRBD2 matches at 7 bases. Trimming took 0 bases from V and 8 from J; bases not matched to a gene: 7. The CDR3 has 15 residues. Germline CDR1 and CDR2: MNHNS and SASEGT. The DNA for the CDR3 is TGTGCCAGCAGTGAAGCTTTGCGGGAGAGTCATGAGCAGTTCTTC. Encoded protein: CASSEALRESHEQFF.

This chain joins TRBV5-1 and TRBJ2-3, with TRBD2 matching 8 bases. The CDR3 spans 15 residues. The ends lost 4 bases at V and 0 bases at J; junction bases unmatched: 4. In germline, CDR1 is SGHRS, CDR2 YFSETQ. The CDR3: CASSPGGASTDTQYF. CDR3 sequence (DNA): TGCGCCAGCAGCCCCGGGGGGGCAAGCACAGATACGCAGTATTTT. Full variable domain (outside the CDR3, taken from reference TRBV5-1 and TRBJ2-3): KAGVTQTPRYLIKTRGQQVTLSCSPISGHRSVSWYQQTPGQGLQFLFEYFSETQRNKGNFPGRFSGRQFSNSRSEMNVSTLELGDSALYLCASSPGGASTDTQYFGPGTRLTVL.

J is TRBJ1-5 and V is TRBV28; tentative D call: TRBD1 (6 bases). CDR3 length: 15 amino acids. Looked up from germline, CDR1 is MDHEN and CDR2 is SYDVKM. The V end lost 3 bases, the J end lost 4 bases, and 13 bases lay between the germline ends. CDR3 DNA sequence: TGTGCCAGCAGTTTCCTGGACAGAGAAAATCAGCCCCAGCATTTT. The encoded protein is CASSFLDRENQPQHF.

This clone was seen a single time. The V and J genes are TRBV11-3 and TRBJ2-1; possible D gene TRBD1, 6 bases. Per the germline V gene, CDR1 is SGHNT and CDR2 is YENEEA. The CDR3 consists of 18 residues. Between the trimmed V and J ends, which lost 2 bases and 0 bases, there was a span of 17 bases. CDR3 sequence reads: CASSLNGGGPLSYNEQFF. The CDR3 nucleotides are TGTGCCAGCAGCTTAAATGGGGGCGGGCCCCTCTCCTACAATGAGCAGTTCTTC.

This rearrangement joins TRBV14 to TRBJ2-7, with 14 bases matching TRBD2. This CDR3 is built from 16 residues. Germline V CDR1 and CDR2: SGHDN, FVKESK. Trimming took 0 bases from V and 7 from J; bases not matched to a gene: 5. CDR3 DNA: TGTGCCAGCAGCCAAGAGGGACTAGCGGGAGTAAATGAGCAGTACTTC. This sequence encodes CASSQEGLAGVNEQYF.

This chain links TRBV5-1 with TRBJ2-3; 10 bases line up with TRBD2. The junction had 4 bases not matched to a gene; V was cut back by 2 bases and J by 1 base. The length of the CDR3 is 16 residues. The germline gives CDR1 SGHRS, CDR2 YFSETQ. CDR3 DNA: TGCGCCAGCAGCTTTCTCGGGACTAGCGGCACAGATACGCAGTATTTT. Translated, it gives CASSFLGTSGTDTQYF.

The chain links TRBV18 to TRBJ1-2; possible D gene TRBD1, 5 bases. The germline V gene has CDR1 KGHSH and CDR2 LQKENI. This CDR3 is 14 amino acids long. Between the trimmed V and J ends, which lost 4 bases and 7 bases, there was a span of 16 bases. CDR3 sequence (DNA): TGTGCCAGCTCACGGGAAGGGATCAGGGCTGGCTACACCTTC. Residues: CASSREGIRAGYTF.

The CDR3 DNA reads TGTGCCAGCAGTTCGGGACAGGAAAGTGAAAAACTGTTTTTT. It translates to CASSSGQESEKLFF. This chain uses TRBV28 with TRBJ1-4; 8 bases are a match to TRBD1. Looked up from germline, CDR1 is MDHEN and CDR2 is SYDVKM. This CDR3 comprises 14 residues. V lost 4 bases and J lost 7; bases outside the gene matches: 5.

This chain links TRBV7-9 with TRBJ2-1; TRBD2 matches at 12 bases. The V and J ends lost 6 bases and 12 bases, in that order; junction bases with no gene match: 9. The CDR3 is made up of 14 amino acids. Germline V gives CDR1 SEHNR, CDR2 FQNEAQ (reference sequence). The CDR3 is CASRTSGRNTAQFF. The CDR3 nucleotides read TGTGCCAGCAGGACTAGCGGGAGAAATACGGCGCAGTTCTTC.

The CDR3 sequence is CASSRSGTGDGQPQHF. CDR3 DNA: TGTGCCAGCAGCCGATCCGGGACAGGGGATGGGCAGCCCCAGCATTTT. The chain combines TRBV5-4 with TRBJ1-5, with 10 bases identical to TRBD1. J gave up 7 bases and V 4 bases, and 11 bases lay outside the gene matches. Germline V gene sequence: CDR1 SGHNT, CDR2 YYREEE (reference sequence). This CDR3 spans 16 amino acids.

On this clone itself: Other DNA sequences in the same sample also yield this CDR3. The V and J genes are TRBV9 and TRBJ2-5; D gene unclear. The V end was cut by 2 bases, the J end by 2 bases, with 7 bases between. Germline-derived CDR1 and CDR2 are SGDLS and YYNGEE. The CDR3 spans 13 residues. CDR3 in amino acids: CASSVSLQETQYF. In nucleotides, the CDR3 is TGTGCCAGCAGCGTTTCACTACAAGAGACCCAGTACTTC.

The chain couples TRBV5-1 to TRBJ2-3; 8 bases are shared with TRBD1. V lost 0 bases and J lost 3; bases outside the gene matches: 6. The CDR3 is made up of 16 amino acids. The germline gives CDR1 SGHRS, CDR2 YFSETQ. The chain's CDR3 is CASSLEWTGLTDTQYF. CDR3 DNA sequence: TGCGCCAGCAGCTTGGAGTGGACAGGGCTAACAGATACGCAGTATTTT.